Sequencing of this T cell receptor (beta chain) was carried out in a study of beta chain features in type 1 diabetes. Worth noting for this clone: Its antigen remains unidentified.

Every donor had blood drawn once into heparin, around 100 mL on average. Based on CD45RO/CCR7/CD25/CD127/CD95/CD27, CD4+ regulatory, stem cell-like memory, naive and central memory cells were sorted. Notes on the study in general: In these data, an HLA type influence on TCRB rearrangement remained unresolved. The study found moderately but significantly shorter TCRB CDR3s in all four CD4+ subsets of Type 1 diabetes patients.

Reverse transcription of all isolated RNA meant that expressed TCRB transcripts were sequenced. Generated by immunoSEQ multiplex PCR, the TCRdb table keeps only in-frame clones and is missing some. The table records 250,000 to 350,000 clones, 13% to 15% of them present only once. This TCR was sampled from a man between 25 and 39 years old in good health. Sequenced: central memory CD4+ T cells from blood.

Written as DNA, the CDR3 is TGTGCCAGCAGCTCCCAAACAGGGGGTTGGAATTCACCCCTCCACTTT. Translation: CASSSQTGGWNSPLHF. The chain carries TRBV7-2 and TRBJ1-6; 8 nucleotides align to TRBD1. V dropped 4 bases and J dropped 7; count of bases not matched to a gene: 9. Germline CDR1 SGHTA, CDR2 FQGNSA. CDR3 length equals 16 residues. The full variable domain, with the rest looked up from reference TRBV7-2 and TRBJ1-6, is GAGVSQSPSNKVTEKGKDVELRCDPISGHTALYWYRQSLGQGLEFLIYFQGNSAPDKSGLPSDRFSAERTGGSVSTLTIQRTQQEDSAVYLCASSSQTGGWNSPLHFGNGTRLTVT.